The rows below give T cell receptor beta chains drawn from one sample of a study of blood T cell repertoires in COVID-19. Profiled with immunoSEQ multiplex PCR; TCRdb holds only in-frame clones, not every one. The sample includes about 200,000 clones, about 80% of them seen just once. The sample taken for sequencing was PBMCs or T cells enriched from blood (not recorded which). These receptors all stem from a man aged 40-49 years who had recovered from COVID-19. Each CDR3 is given with its conserved first and last residue. Fields, in order: V gene, clone size, J gene, D gene, CDR3 DNA, CDR3 protein. The D gene is left open where the match is weak. The size of a clone is reported for some rows only, either as once, few or many, or as a class for expanded clones.

v_call: TRBV28; clone_size: once; j_call: TRBJ2-7; d_call: NA; cdr3_nt: TGTGCCAGCAGTGCCGGTGGCGGGGGCGATTACTACGAGCAGTACTTC; cdr3_aa: CASSAGGGGDYYEQYF
v_call: TRBV4-3; clone_size: NA; j_call: TRBJ1-2; d_call: NA; cdr3_nt: TGCGCCAGCAGCCAAGGTCGTGGTCAAGGACTCTCCTTC; cdr3_aa: CASSQGRGQGLSF
v_call: TRBV5-4; clone_size: few; j_call: TRBJ1-2; d_call: NA; cdr3_nt: TGTGCCAGCAGCTTCAAGACAGGCGACTATGGCTACACCTTC; cdr3_aa: CASSFKTGDYGYTF
v_call: TRBV30; clone_size: NA; j_call: TRBJ2-2; d_call: NA; cdr3_nt: TGTGCCTGGAGGGGGGGGACAGGACGATTAAACACCGGGGAGCTGTTTTTT; cdr3_aa: CAWRGGTGRLNTGELFF
v_call: TRBV3-1/TRBV3-2; clone_size: NA; j_call: TRBJ1-5; d_call: NA; cdr3_nt: TGTGCCAGCAGCCAAGGGAGGCAGCCCCAGCATTTT; cdr3_aa: CASSQGRQPQHF
v_call: TRBV7-8; clone_size: NA; j_call: TRBJ1-2; d_call: NA; cdr3_nt: TGTGCCAGCAGCCCAACAAACTATGGCTACACCTTC; cdr3_aa: CASSPTNYGYTF
v_call: TRBV5-4; clone_size: NA; j_call: TRBJ1-1; d_call: NA; cdr3_nt: TGTGCCAGCAGCCGGAACGGGGGGGTCGAAGTTGGTGAAGCTTTCTTT; cdr3_aa: CASSRNGGVEVGEAFF
v_call: TRBV7-9; clone_size: NA; j_call: TRBJ2-1; d_call: TRBD1; cdr3_nt: TGTGCCAGCAGGCCTCGACAGGGCTCCTACAATGAGCAGTTCTTC; cdr3_aa: CASRPRQGSYNEQFF
v_call: TRBV2; clone_size: NA; j_call: TRBJ2-4; d_call: NA; cdr3_nt: TGTGCCAGCCGAGGGGGGGAGGGCGGCATTCAGTACTTC; cdr3_aa: CASRGGEGGIQYF
v_call: TRBV21-1; clone_size: NA; j_call: TRBJ1-2; d_call: NA; cdr3_nt: TGTGCCAGCAGCAAAGAGGGGGCGGACTATGGCTACACCTTC; cdr3_aa: CASSKEGADYGYTF
v_call: TRBV4-1; clone_size: NA; j_call: TRBJ1-2; d_call: NA; cdr3_nt: TGCGCCAGCAGCCAAGATCTCAGGCCCTCTCCACTCTATGGCTACACCTTC; cdr3_aa: CASSQDLRPSPLYGYTF
v_call: TRBV4-2; clone_size: NA; j_call: TRBJ1-2; d_call: NA; cdr3_nt: TGTGCCAGCAGCCAAGATGTACTTAACGCTAACTATGGCTACACCTTC; cdr3_aa: CASSQDVLNANYGYTF
v_call: TRBV11-2; clone_size: NA; j_call: TRBJ2-5; d_call: NA; cdr3_nt: TGTGCCAGCAGTATGTTTACTCAGGGGACCCAGTACTTC; cdr3_aa: CASSMFTQGTQYF
v_call: TRBV11-3; clone_size: NA; j_call: TRBJ2-1; d_call: TRBD1; cdr3_nt: TGTGCCAGCAGCTTAGAAGGGGGCGAGCAGTTCTTC; cdr3_aa: CASSLEGGEQFF
v_call: TRBV6-6; clone_size: NA; j_call: TRBJ1-2; d_call: TRBD1; cdr3_nt: TGTGCCAGCAGTTACAATACAGGGGGCTATGGCTACACCTTC; cdr3_aa: CASSYNTGGYGYTF
v_call: TRBV27; clone_size: NA; j_call: TRBJ2-7; d_call: NA; cdr3_nt: TGTGCCAGCAGTAGACAGTCGATCTCCTACGAGCAGTACTTC; cdr3_aa: CASSRQSISYEQYF
v_call: TRBV5-1; clone_size: NA; j_call: TRBJ1-1; d_call: TRBD1; cdr3_nt: TGCGCCAGCAGCTGGACCAGGGGGATGAACACTGAAGCTTTCTTT; cdr3_aa: CASSWTRGMNTEAFF
v_call: TRBV5-1; clone_size: few; j_call: TRBJ1-2; d_call: NA; cdr3_nt: TGCGCCAGCAGCTTGGACTCCACACAGGGAAGCTATGGCTACACCTTC; cdr3_aa: CASSLDSTQGSYGYTF
v_call: TRBV7-2; clone_size: NA; j_call: TRBJ1-2; d_call: NA; cdr3_nt: TGTGCCAGCAGCTTCCAGGGGATTGGCTACACCTTC; cdr3_aa: CASSFQGIGYTF
v_call: TRBV9; clone_size: NA; j_call: TRBJ1-6; d_call: NA; cdr3_nt: TGTGCCAGCAGCCCCCTCCGCGCGAGTAATTCACCCCTCCACTTT; cdr3_aa: CASSPLRASNSPLHF
v_call: TRBV7-3; clone_size: few; j_call: TRBJ2-1; d_call: TRBD2; cdr3_nt: TGTGCCAGCAGCCTCACTTGGCGGGAGAACAATGAGCAGTTCTTC; cdr3_aa: CASSLTWRENNEQFF
v_call: TRBV5-6; clone_size: NA; j_call: TRBJ2-7; d_call: TRBD1; cdr3_nt: TGTGCCAGCAGCTTCCGGGACAGCCCCGACGAGCAGTACTTC; cdr3_aa: CASSFRDSPDEQYF
v_call: TRBV2; clone_size: NA; j_call: TRBJ2-5; d_call: TRBD2; cdr3_nt: TGTGCCAGCAGTGGGACTAGCGGGGGGGTTGGGTATGAGACCCAGTACTTC; cdr3_aa: CASSGTSGGVGYETQYF
v_call: TRBV6-2/TRBV6-3; clone_size: NA; j_call: TRBJ1-1; d_call: NA; cdr3_nt: TGTGCCAGCAGTTACGGTGGGGGGGAGGCCTTT; cdr3_aa: CASSYGGGEAF
v_call: TRBV19; clone_size: NA; j_call: TRBJ1-2; d_call: NA; cdr3_nt: TGTGCCAGTAATCCTCGCAGGCCCGGGAATGGGGGCTACACCTTC; cdr3_aa: CASNPRRPGNGGYTF
v_call: TRBV2; clone_size: NA; j_call: TRBJ2-2; d_call: TRBD1; cdr3_nt: TGTGCCAGCAAGGGACAGGGCTCATACACCGGGGAGCTGTTTTTT; cdr3_aa: CASKGQGSYTGELFF
v_call: TRBV3-1/TRBV3-2; clone_size: once; j_call: TRBJ2-5; d_call: NA; cdr3_nt: TGTGCCAGCAGCCAAGGAGCCGGGTCAGAGACCCAGTACTTC; cdr3_aa: CASSQGAGSETQYF
v_call: TRBV19; clone_size: NA; j_call: TRBJ2-7; d_call: NA; cdr3_nt: TGTGCCAGTAGTGATTGGGGTAGCGGCTCCTACGAGCAGTACTTC; cdr3_aa: CASSDWGSGSYEQYF
v_call: TRBV7-8; clone_size: NA; j_call: TRBJ2-5; d_call: NA; cdr3_nt: TGTGCCAGCAGCCGCGGGACAAAGGAGACCCAGTACTTC; cdr3_aa: CASSRGTKETQYF
v_call: TRBV28; clone_size: NA; j_call: TRBJ2-3; d_call: TRBD1; cdr3_nt: TGTGCCAGCAGTTTGGGGTTCGTAACATTGTGGGGACAGGGGAACAGGGATGGAGATACGCAGTATTTT; cdr3_aa: CASSLGFVTLWGQGNRDGDTQYF
v_call: TRBV19; clone_size: NA; j_call: TRBJ1-2; d_call: NA; cdr3_nt: TGTGCCAGTAGTAACGGAGAGGACTATGGCTACACCTTC; cdr3_aa: CASSNGEDYGYTF
v_call: TRBV4-3; clone_size: NA; j_call: TRBJ2-1; d_call: TRBD2; cdr3_nt: TGCGCCAGCAGCCAATGGGGCGGGGGGGCCTCTGCGCAGTTCTTC; cdr3_aa: CASSQWGGGASAQFF
v_call: TRBV4-1; clone_size: NA; j_call: TRBJ2-1; d_call: NA; cdr3_nt: TGCGCCAGCAGCCAAGGAGTTTTCGTGCGGGGGCCGTCCTACAATGAGCAGTTCTTC; cdr3_aa: CASSQGVFVRGPSYNEQFF
v_call: TRBV18; clone_size: NA; j_call: TRBJ2-3; d_call: NA; cdr3_nt: TGTGCCAGCTCACGTCCAGGGAGGTCTACTAGCACAGATACGCAGTATTTT; cdr3_aa: CASSRPGRSTSTDTQYF
v_call: TRBV5-4; clone_size: once; j_call: TRBJ2-2; d_call: TRBD2; cdr3_nt: TGTGCCAGCAGCTCTCAGCGGGGGGGACACGGGGAGCTGTTTTTT; cdr3_aa: CASSSQRGGHGELFF
v_call: TRBV6-2/TRBV6-3; clone_size: NA; j_call: TRBJ2-5; d_call: NA; cdr3_nt: TGTGCCAGCAGTTACTCGAATCAGGGGGGCCCGGAGACCCAGTACTTC; cdr3_aa: CASSYSNQGGPETQYF
v_call: TRBV19; clone_size: NA; j_call: TRBJ2-7; d_call: TRBD1; cdr3_nt: TGTGCCAGTAGCCCCGACAGGGGGTCCGAGCAGTACTTC; cdr3_aa: CASSPDRGSEQYF
v_call: TRBV5-5; clone_size: NA; j_call: TRBJ1-2; d_call: NA; cdr3_nt: TGTGCCAGCAGCTTGGCAGGGGTTACTACCTATGGCTACACCTTC; cdr3_aa: CASSLAGVTTYGYTF
v_call: TRBV19; clone_size: NA; j_call: TRBJ1-2; d_call: NA; cdr3_nt: TGTGCCAGTAGTATTCGACAAGTTCCTAACTATGGCTACACCTTC; cdr3_aa: CASSIRQVPNYGYTF
v_call: TRBV19; clone_size: NA; j_call: TRBJ1-4; d_call: TRBD1; cdr3_nt: TGTGCCAGTAGTATAGTAAGGACAGGCGGGAATGAAAAACTGTTTTTT; cdr3_aa: CASSIVRTGGNEKLFF
v_call: TRBV6-4; clone_size: NA; j_call: TRBJ1-2; d_call: TRBD1; cdr3_nt: TGTGCCAGCAGTTCGACAGGGGGCCGAGGCTACACCTTC; cdr3_aa: CASSSTGGRGYTF
v_call: TRBV3-1/TRBV3-2; clone_size: NA; j_call: TRBJ2-7; d_call: NA; cdr3_nt: TGTGCCAGCAGCCAAGGAGGTCCGCCAACCTACGAGCAGTACTTC; cdr3_aa: CASSQGGPPTYEQYF
v_call: TRBV4-3; clone_size: once; j_call: TRBJ2-3; d_call: TRBD2; cdr3_nt: TGCGCCAGCAGCCCGGGCGGGGGGGGCCGCACAGATACGCAGTATTTT; cdr3_aa: CASSPGGGGRTDTQYF
v_call: TRBV5-1; clone_size: NA; j_call: TRBJ1-6; d_call: NA; cdr3_nt: TGCGCCAGCAGCTTGGAGCTGATTTCACCCCTCCACTTT; cdr3_aa: CASSLELISPLHF
v_call: TRBV5-1; clone_size: once; j_call: TRBJ1-1; d_call: TRBD1; cdr3_nt: TGCGCCAGCAGCTTGATGGGACAGGGGGGCCCTGAAGCTTTCTTT; cdr3_aa: CASSLMGQGGPEAFF
v_call: TRBV11-2; clone_size: NA; j_call: TRBJ2-1; d_call: TRBD1; cdr3_nt: TGTGCCAGCAGCTTAACAATACCCGGGACAGGTCGATCAGGTTTCTTC; cdr3_aa: CASSLTIPGTGRSGFF
v_call: TRBV6-5; clone_size: many; j_call: TRBJ2-7; d_call: NA; cdr3_nt: TGTGCCAGCAGTTCGCAGGGTTTGCCGTACTTC; cdr3_aa: CASSSQGLPYF
v_call: TRBV5-6; clone_size: NA; j_call: TRBJ2-2; d_call: TRBD2; cdr3_nt: TGTGCCAGCAGCCAACTTATGGCGGGGGGGCGCGCCACCGGGGAGCTGTTTTTT; cdr3_aa: CASSQLMAGGRATGELFF
v_call: TRBV5-1; clone_size: NA; j_call: TRBJ2-7; d_call: TRBD1; cdr3_nt: TGCGCCAGCAGCATCATGGTCCTTGGACAGGGGTTTGGCGAGCAGTACTTC; cdr3_aa: CASSIMVLGQGFGEQYF
v_call: TRBV9; clone_size: NA; j_call: TRBJ1-2; d_call: NA; cdr3_nt: TGTGCCAGCAGCGTGCAGCAGGGAATGCAAGGCTACACCTTC; cdr3_aa: CASSVQQGMQGYTF
v_call: TRBV2; clone_size: NA; j_call: TRBJ1-5; d_call: TRBD1; cdr3_nt: TGTGCCAGCAGTCGACAGGGAGGTCAGCCCCAGCATTTT; cdr3_aa: CASSRQGGQPQHF
v_call: TRBV2; clone_size: NA; j_call: TRBJ2-2; d_call: NA; cdr3_nt: TGTGCCAGCAAGTCCAGGTTAGGGGGAACCGGGGAGCTGTTTTTT; cdr3_aa: CASKSRLGGTGELFF
v_call: TRBV6-6; clone_size: NA; j_call: TRBJ1-1; d_call: NA; cdr3_nt: TGTGCCAGCACTTTAGGTGGAGAGACTGAAGCTTTCTTT; cdr3_aa: CASTLGGETEAFF
v_call: TRBV6-1; clone_size: NA; j_call: TRBJ1-3; d_call: NA; cdr3_nt: TGTGCCAGCAGTGACGCGCCTGCCTCTGGAAACACCATATATTTT; cdr3_aa: CASSDAPASGNTIYF
v_call: TRBV5-1; clone_size: NA; j_call: TRBJ1-6; d_call: TRBD1; cdr3_nt: TGCGCCAGCAGCCCCTTCCCGGACAGGGGCAAAAATTCACCCCTCCACTTT; cdr3_aa: CASSPFPDRGKNSPLHF
v_call: TRBV3-1/TRBV3-2; clone_size: large; j_call: TRBJ2-1; d_call: TRBD2; cdr3_nt: TGTGCCAGCAGCCGTCCGGGACTAGCGGGTGTCTACAATGAGCAGTTCTTC; cdr3_aa: CASSRPGLAGVYNEQFF
v_call: TRBV5-1; clone_size: NA; j_call: TRBJ1-2; d_call: TRBD1; cdr3_nt: TGCGCCAGCAGCTCGGATGCAGGGACAGCCTATGGCTACACCTTC; cdr3_aa: CASSSDAGTAYGYTF
v_call: TRBV7-3; clone_size: NA; j_call: TRBJ2-2; d_call: TRBD2; cdr3_nt: TGTGCCAGCCGAGAGTCAGGGGGACTAGCGCCTAACACCGGGGAGCTGTTTTTT; cdr3_aa: CASRESGGLAPNTGELFF
v_call: TRBV30; clone_size: few; j_call: TRBJ1-5; d_call: TRBD1; cdr3_nt: TGTGCCTGGACACCGGACAGGGGAGTTATCAATCAGCCCCAGCATTTT; cdr3_aa: CAWTPDRGVINQPQHF